The 9 T cell receptor beta chains below all came from one sample that was sequenced in a study of CD8 T cells in ankylosing spondylitis. TCRdb recomputed calls from the 5' RACE reads with MiXCR, one row per CDR3 protein. The sample shows about 170,000 distinct CDR3 sequences, around 18% of them seen only once. The sequenced sample consisted of blood, either unsorted or a sorted T cell fraction (not recorded which). All receptors derive from a male donor with ankylosing spondylitis or in good health (not recorded which).

V usage is TRBV29-1 and J usage is TRBJ2-3; TRBD1 agrees at 11 bases. The CDR3 has 14 amino acids. V lost 4 bases and J lost 6; bases outside the gene matches: 6. Per the germline V gene, CDR1 is SQVTM and CDR2 is ANQGSEA. The CDR3: CSVAGQGVWDTQYF. DNA for the CDR3: TGCAGCGTTGCGGGACAGGGGGTTTGGGATACGCAGTATTTT.

This clonotype came up many times. V usage is TRBV7-2 and J usage is TRBJ2-1; D is perhaps TRBD2 (5 bases). Germline assignment: CDR1 SGHTA and CDR2 FQGNSA. The CDR3 spans 12 residues. V was trimmed by 1 base and J by 10 bases, leaving 8 bases between them. The DNA of the CDR3 is TGTGCCAGCAGCTTAGTAACGGGAGAGCAGTTCTTC. Amino acid sequence: CASSLVTGEQFF.

The V gene is TRBV6-5, the J gene TRBJ1-1; weak D call: TRBD1 (6 bases). The V gene's germline CDR1 is MNHEY and CDR2 SVGAGI. The V end lost 2 bases, the J end lost 6 bases, and 16 bases lay between the germline ends. This CDR3 is built from 15 residues. CDR3 sequence: CASSYRWPGGPEAFF. The CDR3 DNA follows: TGTGCCAGCAGTTACCGTTGGCCGGGGGGCCCTGAAGCTTTCTTT.

Turning to this clonotype: A junction boundary mismatches the germline segment, possibly from a read error. This rearrangement joins TRBV9 to TRBJ2-3; D is perhaps TRBD2 (5 bases). Germline lookup yields CDR1 SGDLS and CDR2 YYNGEE. The CDR3 sequence is 15 residues long. The DNA for the CDR3 is TGTGCCAGCAGCCCGAACGCTGGGAGCACAGATATGCAGTATTTT. It codes for CASSPNAGSTDMQYF.

This clonotype showed up many times. The chain uses TRBV20-1 and TRBJ2-3; D gene ambiguous. CDR1 DFQATT and CDR2 SNEGSKA come from the germline V gene (reference sequence). CDR3 size: 12 residues. CDR3 amino acids: CSPRAWTDTQYF. For the CDR3, the DNA is TGCAGCCCCCGGGCCTGGACAGATACGCAGTATTTT.

Concerning this clonotype itself: A much larger clone lies a single base off, so this may be a read error. The chain recombines TRBV20-1 with TRBJ2-3; D possibly corresponds to TRBD2 (6 bases). Germline CDR1 DFQATT, CDR2 SNEGSKA (reference sequence). V was trimmed by 0 bases and J by 9 bases, leaving 10 bases between them. The CDR3 is 12 residues long. The DNA of the CDR3 is TGCAGTGCTAGAGATCGGGGGAAGACGCAGTATTTT. Its translation is CSARDRGKTQYF.

The chain links TRBV6-5 to TRBJ2-4; TRBD1 matches 7 bases. The CDR3 is made up of 17 amino acids. Germline CDR1 is MNHEY and CDR2 is SVGAGI. With 0 bases clipped from V and 1 base from J, the junction kept 6 bases outside the gene matches. This CDR3 reads CASSYSGGWVAKNIQYF. CDR3 in DNA: TGTGCCAGCAGTTACTCAGGGGGCTGGGTGGCCAAAAACATTCAGTACTTC.

A word on this clonotype: Since a much larger clone is just one base distant, this may be a read error. This chain uses TRBV29-1 with TRBJ2-1; the D gene is possibly TRBD2 (6 bases). Germline-derived CDR1 and CDR2 are SQVTM and ANQGSEA. This CDR3 has 10 amino acids. The V and J ends lost 3 bases and 12 bases respectively, with 9 bases between them. CDR3 loop: CSVDTGAQFF. The CDR3 region has the DNA TGCAGCGTTGATACGGGAGCGCAGTTCTTC.

V usage is TRBV28 and J usage is TRBJ1-2; D not certain. Trimming removed 6 bases from V and 5 bases from J, with 7 bases in between. The length of the CDR3 is 11 residues. Looked up from germline, CDR1 is MDHEN and CDR2 is SYDVKM. CDR3 DNA sequence: TGTGCCAGCAGCCCCTCTTATGGCTACACCTTC. It is translated as CASSPSYGYTF.